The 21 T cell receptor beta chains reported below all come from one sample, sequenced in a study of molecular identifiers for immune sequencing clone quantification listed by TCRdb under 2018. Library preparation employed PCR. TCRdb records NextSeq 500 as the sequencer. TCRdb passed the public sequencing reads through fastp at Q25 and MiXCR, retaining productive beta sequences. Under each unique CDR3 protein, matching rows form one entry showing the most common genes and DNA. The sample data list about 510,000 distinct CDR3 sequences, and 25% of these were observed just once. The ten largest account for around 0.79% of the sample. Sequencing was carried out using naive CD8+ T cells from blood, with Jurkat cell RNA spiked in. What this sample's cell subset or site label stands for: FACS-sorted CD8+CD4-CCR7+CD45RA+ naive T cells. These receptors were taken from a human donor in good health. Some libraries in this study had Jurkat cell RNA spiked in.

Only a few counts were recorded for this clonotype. The DNA of the CDR3 is TGCAGTGCTAGAGATCTGGTCGGGAACAACAATGAGCAGTTCTTC. Translating it yields CSARDLVGNNNEQFF. The rearrangement joins TRBV20-1 to TRBJ2-1; tentatively, D is TRBD2 (5 bases). V was trimmed by 0 bases and J by 5 bases, leaving 14 bases between them. CDR1 is DFQATT and CDR2 is SNEGSKA in the germline V gene (reference sequence). The CDR3 extends over 15 amino acids.

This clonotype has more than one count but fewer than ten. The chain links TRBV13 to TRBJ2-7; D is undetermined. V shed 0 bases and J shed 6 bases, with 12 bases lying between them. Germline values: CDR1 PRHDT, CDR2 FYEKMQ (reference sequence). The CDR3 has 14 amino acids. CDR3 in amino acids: CASSLGVGPLEQYF. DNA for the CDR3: TGTGCCAGCAGCTTAGGAGTAGGACCCCTCGAGCAGTACTTC. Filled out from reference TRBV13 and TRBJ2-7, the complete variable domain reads AAGVIQSPRHLIKEKRETATLKCYPIPRHDTVYWYQQGPGQDPQFLISFYEKMQSDKGSIPDRFSAQQFSDYHSELNMSSLELGDSALYFCASSLGVGPLEQYFGPGTRLTVT.

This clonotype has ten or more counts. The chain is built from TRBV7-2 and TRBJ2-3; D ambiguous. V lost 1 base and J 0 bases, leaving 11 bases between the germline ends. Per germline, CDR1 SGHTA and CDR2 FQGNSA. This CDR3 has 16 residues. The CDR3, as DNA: TGTGCCAGCAGCTTAGGGCAGCAGTCTAGCACAGATACGCAGTATTTT. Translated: CASSLGQQSSTDTQYF.

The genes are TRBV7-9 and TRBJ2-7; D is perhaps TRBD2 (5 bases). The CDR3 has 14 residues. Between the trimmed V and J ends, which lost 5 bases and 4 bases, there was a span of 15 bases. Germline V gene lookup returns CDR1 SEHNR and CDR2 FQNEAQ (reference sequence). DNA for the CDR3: TGTGCCAGCAGCCCGAGTGGGAGTTTTTACGAGCAGTACTTC. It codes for CASSPSGSFYEQYF.

The CDR3 reads CSASIQGNYGYTF. The DNA for the CDR3 is TGCAGTGCTAGTATACAGGGGAACTATGGCTACACCTTC. The chain uses TRBV20-1 and TRBJ1-2, with 7 nucleotides matching TRBD1. The CDR3 totals 13 residues. The germline CDR1 and CDR2 sequences are DFQATT and SNEGSKA (reference sequence). The junction had 3 bases not matched to a gene; V was cut back by 3 bases and J by 2 bases.

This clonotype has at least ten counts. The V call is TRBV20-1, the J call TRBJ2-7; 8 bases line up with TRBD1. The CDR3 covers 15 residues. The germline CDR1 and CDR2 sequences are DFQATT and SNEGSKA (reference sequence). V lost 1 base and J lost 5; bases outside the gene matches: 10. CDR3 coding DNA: TGCAGTGCTAGAGTGCCCGACAGGGGTCCTGACGAGCAGTACTTC. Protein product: CSARVPDRGPDEQYF.

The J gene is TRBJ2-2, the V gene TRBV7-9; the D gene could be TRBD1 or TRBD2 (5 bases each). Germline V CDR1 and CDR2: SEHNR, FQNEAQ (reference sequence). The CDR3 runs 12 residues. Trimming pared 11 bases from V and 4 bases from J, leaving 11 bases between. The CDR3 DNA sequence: TGTGCCGGGGGAAGGGGCACCGGGGAGCTGTTTTTT. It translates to CAGGRGTGELFF.

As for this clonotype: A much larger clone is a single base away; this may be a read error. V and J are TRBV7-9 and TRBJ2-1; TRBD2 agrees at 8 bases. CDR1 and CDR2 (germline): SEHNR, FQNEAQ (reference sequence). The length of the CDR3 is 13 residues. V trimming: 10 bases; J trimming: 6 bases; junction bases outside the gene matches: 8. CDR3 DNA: TGTGCCACCGGTCCCGGGACTAGCAATGAGCAGTTCTTC. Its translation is CATGPGTSNEQFF. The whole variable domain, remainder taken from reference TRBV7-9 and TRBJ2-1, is DTGVSQNPRHKITKRGQNVTFRCDPISEHNRLYWYRQTLGQGPEFLTYFQNEAQLEKSRLLSDRFSAERPKGSFSTLEIQRTEQGDSAMYLCATGPGTSNEQFFGPGTRLTVL.

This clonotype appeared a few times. The chain's CDR3 is CSVELGTSGGARTDTQYF. The CDR3, as DNA: TGCAGCGTTGAATTGGGAACTAGCGGGGGGGCCAGGACAGATACGCAGTATTTT. The chain has TRBV29-1 and TRBJ2-3; 13 bases are a match to TRBD2. This CDR3 contains 18 residues. Germline lookup yields CDR1 SQVTM and CDR2 ANQGSEA. The V gene end was trimmed by 2 bases and the J gene end by 3 bases; junction bases not matched to a gene: 11.

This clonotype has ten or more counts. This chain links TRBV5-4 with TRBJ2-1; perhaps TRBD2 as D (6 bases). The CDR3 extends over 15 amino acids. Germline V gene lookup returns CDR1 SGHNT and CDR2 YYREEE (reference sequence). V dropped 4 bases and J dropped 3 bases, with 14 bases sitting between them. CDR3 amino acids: CASSPAGTDYNEQFF. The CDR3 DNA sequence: TGTGCCAGCAGCCCTGCCGGGACTGACTACAATGAGCAGTTCTTC.

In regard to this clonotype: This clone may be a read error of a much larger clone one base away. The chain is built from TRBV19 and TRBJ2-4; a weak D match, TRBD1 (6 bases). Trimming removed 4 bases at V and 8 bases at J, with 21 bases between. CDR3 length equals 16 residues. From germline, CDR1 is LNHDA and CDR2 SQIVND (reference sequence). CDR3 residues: CASSTGTRAFRDIQYF. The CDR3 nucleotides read TGTGCCAGTAGTACCGGGACAAGGGCGTTTCGTGACATTCAGTACTTC.

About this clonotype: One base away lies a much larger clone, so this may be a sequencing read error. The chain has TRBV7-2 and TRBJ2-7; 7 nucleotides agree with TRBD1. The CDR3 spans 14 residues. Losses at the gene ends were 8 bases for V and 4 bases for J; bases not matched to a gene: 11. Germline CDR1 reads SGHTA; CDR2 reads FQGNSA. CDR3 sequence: CASRPGTVVYEQYF. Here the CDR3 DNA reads TGTGCCAGCCGCCCGGGGACAGTAGTTTACGAGCAGTACTTC. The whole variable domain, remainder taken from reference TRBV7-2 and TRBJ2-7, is GAGVSQSPSNKVTEKGKDVELRCDPISGHTALYWYRQSLGQGLEFLIYFQGNSAPDKSGLPSDRFSAERTGGSVSTLTIQRTQQEDSAVYLCASRPGTVVYEQYFGPGTRLTVT.

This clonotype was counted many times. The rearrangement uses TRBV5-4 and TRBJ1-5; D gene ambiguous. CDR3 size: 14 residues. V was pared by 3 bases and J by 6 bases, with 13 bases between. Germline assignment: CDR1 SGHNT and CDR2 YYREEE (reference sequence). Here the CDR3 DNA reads TGTGCCAGCAGCTACGGCCCGGGCTCTCAGCCCCAGCATTTT. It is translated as CASSYGPGSQPQHF.

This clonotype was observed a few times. CDR3 sequence (DNA): TGTGCCAGCAGCTCCGGGACTGCCGAGCAGTACTTC. It yields the protein CASSSGTAEQYF. V and J are TRBV11-2 and TRBJ2-7; tentatively, D is TRBD2 (6 bases). Trimming removed 4 bases at V and 6 bases at J, with 10 bases between. Germline-derived CDR1 and CDR2 are SGHAT and FQNNGV. The CDR3 runs 12 residues.

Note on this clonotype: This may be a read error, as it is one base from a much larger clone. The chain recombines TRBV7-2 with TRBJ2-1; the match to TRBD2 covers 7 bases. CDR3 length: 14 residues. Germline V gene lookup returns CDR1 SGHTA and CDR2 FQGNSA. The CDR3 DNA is TGTGCCAGCAGCTTTGCGGGAGCCCTAGATGAGCAGATCTTC. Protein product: CASSFAGALDEQIF.

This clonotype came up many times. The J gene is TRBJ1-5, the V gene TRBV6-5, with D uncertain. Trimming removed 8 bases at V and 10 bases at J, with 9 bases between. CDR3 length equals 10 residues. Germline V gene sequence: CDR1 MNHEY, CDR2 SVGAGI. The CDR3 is CASYRSPQHF. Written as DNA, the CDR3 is TGTGCCAGCTATCGAAGTCCCCAGCATTTT.

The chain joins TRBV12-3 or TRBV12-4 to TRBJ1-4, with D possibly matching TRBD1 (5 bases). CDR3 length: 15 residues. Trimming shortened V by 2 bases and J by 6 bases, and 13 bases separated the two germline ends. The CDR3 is CASSLYSWGDEKLFF. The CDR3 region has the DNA TGTGCCAGCAGTTTATATTCCTGGGGCGATGAAAAACTGTTTTTT.

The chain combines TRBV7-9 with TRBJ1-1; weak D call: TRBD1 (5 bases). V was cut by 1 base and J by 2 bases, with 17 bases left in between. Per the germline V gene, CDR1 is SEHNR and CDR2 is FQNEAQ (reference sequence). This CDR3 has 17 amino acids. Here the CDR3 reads CASSLGRTYGGNTEAFF. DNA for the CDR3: TGTGCCAGCAGCTTAGGACGTACGTATGGGGGAAACACTGAAGCTTTCTTT.

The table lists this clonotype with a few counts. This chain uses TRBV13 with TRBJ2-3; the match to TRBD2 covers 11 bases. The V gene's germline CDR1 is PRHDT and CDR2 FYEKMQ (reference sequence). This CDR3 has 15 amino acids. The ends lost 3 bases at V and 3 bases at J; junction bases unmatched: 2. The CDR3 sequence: CASSFWTSGTDTQYF. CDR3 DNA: TGTGCCAGCAGCTTTTGGACTAGCGGGACAGATACGCAGTATTTT.

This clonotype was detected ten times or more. In nucleotides, the CDR3 is TGTGCCAGCAGCGCGGGACTCGCCTACGAGCAGTACTTC. Encoded protein: CASSAGLAYEQYF. The rearrangement links TRBV13 to TRBJ2-7, with a tentative D call TRBD2 (6 bases). This CDR3 has 13 amino acids. CDR1 is PRHDT, CDR2 FYEKMQ, per germline (reference sequence). V shed 5 bases and J shed 2 bases, with 10 bases lying between them.

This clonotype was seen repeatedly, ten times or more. CDR3 nucleotides: TGTGCCAGCAGCCAGGAGGGCTCTGGAAACACCATATATTTT. This encodes CASSQEGSGNTIYF. The chain is built from TRBV9 and TRBJ1-3, with D uncertain. CDR3 size: 14 residues. V was pared by 4 bases and J by 0 bases, with 8 bases between. The germline gives CDR1 SGDLS, CDR2 YYNGEE.